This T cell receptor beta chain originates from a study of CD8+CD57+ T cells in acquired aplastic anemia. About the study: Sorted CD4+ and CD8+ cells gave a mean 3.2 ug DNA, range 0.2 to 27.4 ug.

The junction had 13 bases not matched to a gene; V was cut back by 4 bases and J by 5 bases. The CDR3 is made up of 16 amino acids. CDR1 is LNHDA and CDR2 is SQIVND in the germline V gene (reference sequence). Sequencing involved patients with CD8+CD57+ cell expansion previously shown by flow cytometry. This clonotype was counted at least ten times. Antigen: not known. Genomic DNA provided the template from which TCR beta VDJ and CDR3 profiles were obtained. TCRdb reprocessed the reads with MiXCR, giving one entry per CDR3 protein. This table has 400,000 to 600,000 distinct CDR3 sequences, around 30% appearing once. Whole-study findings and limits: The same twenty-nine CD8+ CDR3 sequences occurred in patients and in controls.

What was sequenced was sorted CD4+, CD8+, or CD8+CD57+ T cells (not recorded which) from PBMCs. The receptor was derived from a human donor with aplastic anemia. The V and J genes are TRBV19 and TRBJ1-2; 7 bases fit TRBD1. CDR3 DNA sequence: TGTGCCAGTAGTACATCTCTTGGACAGGAGAGGTATGGCTACACCTTC. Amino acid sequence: CASSTSLGQERYGYTF.